The present TCR beta chain was sequenced within a study of cytomegalovirus exposure and HLA in healthy donors. Study-wide results and limits: The productive fraction for most TCR beta V segments was about 90% or about 30% in an earlier analysis.

Unrecorded immune exposure was likely among donors, who were nominally healthy when sampled. The length of the CDR3 is 16 residues. Per the germline V gene, CDR1 is MNHEY and CDR2 is SVGAGI. V lost 0 bases to trimming and J lost 2 bases; unmatched junction nucleotides: 5. Of note for this clone: Its antigen is unknown.

60 Vbeta and 13 Jbeta primers were used in PCR. TCRdb's table, derived via immunoSEQ multiplex PCR, lists solely in-frame clones and lacks some. The repertoire holds under 150,000 clones, 84% seen once, with approximately 2.7% in the top ten. The V call is TRBV6-5, the J call TRBJ2-5, with 8 nucleotides matching TRBD1. The receptor was derived from a boy aged 2 to 10 in good health and CMV-seronegative. What was sequenced was PBMCs. The CDR3 region is CASSYSGRGRQETQYF. The CDR3 region has the DNA TGTGCCAGCAGTTACTCGGGCAGGGGGCGTCAAGAGACCCAGTACTTC.